A selection of T cell receptor beta chains follows, all from one sample in a study of blood T cell repertoires in COVID-19. Repertoires were generated with immunoSEQ multiplex PCR, while TCRdb's copy carries only in-frame clones and drops some. The profile covers just over 350,000 clones, with roughly 87% appearing a single time and around 3% taken by the ten largest. The sequenced material came from PBMCs or T cells enriched from blood (not recorded which). These receptors all stem from a woman in her twenties or thirties who had recovered from COVID-19. Both conserved end residues are part of each CDR3. A D gene is named only where the DNA matches it firmly. Not every row has a clone size; where given, it reads once, few, many or a size class.

d_gene	v_gene	j_gene	abundance	CDR3aa	CDR3nt
TRBD2	TRBV10-3	TRBJ2-3	.	CAIIPTSGGTQYF	TGTGCCATCATCCCTACCTCGGGGGGAACGCAGTATTTT
TRBD1	TRBV15	TRBJ1-2	.	CATSTRTGGTYGYTF	TGTGCCACCAGCACCCGGACAGGGGGCACCTATGGCTACACCTTC
.	TRBV20-1	TRBJ2-1	.	CSASPTYNEQFF	TGCAGTGCTAGTCCCACTTACAATGAGCAGTTCTTC
.	TRBV28	TRBJ1-5	.	CASSLTYSNQPQHF	TGTGCCAGCAGTTTAACCTATAGCAATCAGCCCCAGCATTTT
.	TRBV6-5	TRBJ1-1	.	CASSRDRIITEAFF	TGTGCCAGCAGTCGAGACAGAATAATCACTGAAGCTTTCTTT
.	TRBV6-2/TRBV6-3	TRBJ1-5	.	CASSYQGNQPQHF	TGTGCCAGCAGTTACCAGGGGAATCAGCCCCAGCATTTT
.	TRBV9	TRBJ2-1	.	CASGRQALSYNEQFF	TGTGCCTCGGGGAGGCAGGCGTTATCCTACAATGAGCAGTTCTTC
TRBD1	TRBV19	TRBJ1-6	few	CASSFGTGGDSPLHF	TGTGCCAGTAGTTTCGGGACAGGAGGTGATTCACCCCTCCACTTT
TRBD1	TRBV18	TRBJ2-5	.	CASSPGQGAETQYF	TGTGCCAGCTCACCGGGACAGGGGGCCGAGACCCAGTACTTC
.	TRBV2	TRBJ2-5	.	CASSEVPIPRRETQYF	TGTGCCAGCAGTGAAGTACCGATCCCCCGCAGGGAGACCCAGTACTTC
.	TRBV19	TRBJ2-6	.	CASSQDKTGANVLTF	TGTGCCAGTAGTCAGGACAAAACTGGGGCCAACGTCCTGACTTTC
.	TRBV12-3/TRBV12-4	TRBJ1-1	few	CASSLQGTEAFF	TGTGCCAGCAGTTTACAGGGTACTGAAGCTTTCTTT
TRBD2	TRBV7-8	TRBJ2-5	.	CASSIGAGGLHLRPSQYF	TGTGCCAGCAGTATAGGGGCGGGGGGACTTCACCTGAGGCCTTCCCAGTACTTC
.	TRBV6-5	TRBJ2-3	.	CASSDPGHTQYF	TGTGCCAGCAGCGACCCGGGTCATACGCAGTATTTT
.	TRBV2	TRBJ2-7	once	CASSETGSLHEQYF	TGTGCCAGCAGTGAAACGGGGTCCCTCCACGAGCAGTACTTC
.	TRBV19	TRBJ2-1	.	CASSMSFGAGEQFF	TGTGCCAGTAGTATGTCGTTCGGGGCGGGGGAGCAGTTCTTC
.	TRBV4-1	TRBJ1-5	.	CASSQDPYPGNQPQHF	TGCGCCAGCAGCCAAGATCCCTACCCGGGCAATCAGCCCCAGCATTTT
TRBD1	TRBV5-1	TRBJ1-1	.	CASSPRTGHTEAFF	TGCGCCAGCAGCCCACGGACAGGCCACACTGAAGCTTTCTTT
TRBD1	TRBV28	TRBJ2-1	.	CASRLGQSSYNEQFF	TGTGCCAGCCGTTTGGGACAGAGTTCCTACAATGAGCAGTTCTTC
.	TRBV5-6	TRBJ2-2	.	CASSLVVEGAGELFF	TGTGCCAGCAGCTTGGTAGTCGAGGGGGCCGGGGAGCTGTTTTTT
.	TRBV7-9	TRBJ2-7	.	CASSPSREQYF	TGTGCCAGCAGCCCCAGTCGTGAGCAGTACTTC
TRBD1	TRBV24-1	TRBJ1-1	.	CATSDSTDRGYDTEAFF	TGTGCCACCAGTGATTCAACGGACAGGGGATATGACACTGAAGCTTTCTTT
TRBD1	TRBV30	TRBJ1-4	.	CAWSTGGREKLFF	TGTGCCTGGAGTACAGGGGGACGTGAAAAACTGTTTTTT
TRBD1	TRBV4-1	TRBJ2-3	.	CASSQDQGARSADTQYF	TGCGCCAGCAGCCAAGACCAGGGGGCTCGGTCGGCAGATACGCAGTATTTT
.	TRBV3-1/TRBV3-2	TRBJ1-2	.	CASSGGGSNYGYTF	TGTGCCAGCAGCGGGGGGGGCAGTAACTATGGCTACACCTTC
TRBD2	TRBV11-1	TRBJ2-1	.	CASSLLPGLDYNEQFF	TGTGCCAGCAGCTTACTCCCGGGACTAGACTACAATGAGCAGTTCTTC
.	TRBV19	TRBJ1-1	once	CASSFEGGLVAFF	TGTGCCAGTAGTTTCGAGGGTGGCCTTGTTGCTTTCTTT
TRBD2	TRBV5-8	TRBJ2-1	once	CASSPAATSGIINEQFF	TGTGCCAGCAGCCCGGCTGCGACTAGCGGGATAATAAATGAGCAGTTCTTC
TRBD1	TRBV27	TRBJ2-7	few	CASSQGQGESYEQYF	TGTGCCAGCAGTCAGGGACAGGGGGAGAGCTACGAGCAGTACTTC
.	TRBV19	TRBJ1-1	.	CASTNLGPGAEAFF	TGTGCCAGTACTAACCTGGGTCCGGGGGCTGAAGCTTTCTTT
TRBD2	TRBV9	TRBJ2-3	.	CASSSTSGSTDTQYF	TGTGCCAGCAGCTCGACTAGCGGGAGCACAGATACGCAGTATTTT
.	TRBV18	TRBJ1-1	.	CASSLPPGMNTEAFF	TGTGCCAGCTCACTTCCCCCAGGGATGAACACTGAAGCTTTCTTT
TRBD2	TRBV5-1	TRBJ2-5	.	CASSTGLAGGRGETQYF	TGCGCCAGCAGCACGGGACTAGCGGGAGGCCGGGGAGAGACCCAGTACTTC
.	TRBV4-2	TRBJ1-1	.	CASSQEPGHRNTEAFF	TGTGCCAGCAGCCAAGAACCGGGACACCGCAACACTGAAGCTTTCTTT
.	TRBV29-1	TRBJ1-1	.	CSVEDLGAGLELNTEAFF	TGCAGCGTTGAAGATCTAGGGGCAGGTCTGGAACTGAACACTGAAGCTTTCTTT
.	TRBV6-5	TRBJ1-2	.	CASSYSEESYGYTF	TGTGCCAGCAGTTACTCGGAGGAATCTTATGGCTACACCTTC
.	TRBV2	TRBJ2-7	.	CASSEQRQRHYEQYF	TGTGCCAGCAGTGAACAGCGGCAACGACACTACGAGCAGTACTTC
TRBD1	TRBV19	TRBJ1-2	.	CASSPGTGSKASGYTF	TGTGCCAGTAGTCCCGGGACAGGGAGTAAAGCTAGTGGCTACACCTTC
TRBD1	TRBV27	TRBJ1-2	.	CASSLMGQGAYGYTF	TGTGCCAGCAGTTTAATGGGACAGGGGGCTTATGGCTACACCTTC
TRBD1	TRBV6-4	TRBJ1-1	.	CASSPGTGALNTEAFF	TGTGCCAGCAGCCCCGGGACAGGGGCCTTGAACACTGAAGCTTTCTTT
.	TRBV7-8	TRBJ1-2	once	CASSLHRAYGYTF	TGTGCCAGCAGCTTACACAGAGCATATGGCTACACCTTC
.	TRBV11-2	TRBJ2-5	.	CASSLQGWQETQYF	TGTGCCAGCAGCTTACAGGGTTGGCAAGAGACCCAGTACTTC
TRBD2	TRBV28	TRBJ2-2	.	CASTLHRGASGIGFTGELFF	TGTGCCAGCACTCTTCACCGCGGGGCTAGCGGGATAGGGTTTACCGGGGAGCTGTTTTTT
.	TRBV3-1/TRBV3-2	TRBJ1-2	.	CASSQEAGVVYGYTF	TGTGCCAGCAGCCAAGAAGCAGGGGTTGTCTATGGCTACACCTTC
TRBD2	TRBV29-1	TRBJ2-1	.	CSVRAGGWGNEQFF	TGCAGCGTTCGAGCGGGAGGGTGGGGCAATGAGCAGTTCTTC
.	TRBV24-1	TRBJ2-1	once	CATSSSPGEVNEQFF	TGTGCCACCAGCAGCTCACCCGGGGAAGTCAATGAGCAGTTCTTC
.	TRBV11-3	TRBJ2-3	.	CASSRSTDTQYF	TGTGCCAGCAGCCGTAGCACAGATACGCAGTATTTT
.	TRBV12-3/TRBV12-4	TRBJ2-4	.	CASSPSVTDIQYF	TGTGCCAGCAGTCCTAGTGTCACCGACATTCAGTACTTC
.	TRBV7-9	TRBJ2-7	.	CASSLGAGNPYEQYF	TGTGCCAGCAGCTTAGGGGCAGGCAACCCCTACGAGCAGTACTTC
TRBD1	TRBV28	TRBJ2-7	once	CASRGQGRPYEQYF	TGTGCCAGCAGGGGACAGGGTAGGCCCTACGAGCAGTACTTC
TRBD2	TRBV5-4	TRBJ2-1	once	CASSLKTSGSTNEQFF	TGTGCCAGCAGCTTAAAAACTAGCGGGAGCACTAATGAGCAGTTCTTC
.	TRBV5-1	TRBJ2-4	.	CASSLGPGNIQYF	TGCGCCAGCAGCTTGGGACCGGGAAACATTCAGTACTTC
.	TRBV10-1	TRBJ1-5	.	CASSERRVANQPQHF	TGCGCCAGCAGTGAGAGACGGGTAGCAAATCAGCCCCAGCATTTT
TRBD1	TRBV28	TRBJ1-1	.	CASSLWTGGNTEAFF	TGTGCCAGCAGTTTATGGACAGGGGGGAACACTGAAGCTTTCTTT